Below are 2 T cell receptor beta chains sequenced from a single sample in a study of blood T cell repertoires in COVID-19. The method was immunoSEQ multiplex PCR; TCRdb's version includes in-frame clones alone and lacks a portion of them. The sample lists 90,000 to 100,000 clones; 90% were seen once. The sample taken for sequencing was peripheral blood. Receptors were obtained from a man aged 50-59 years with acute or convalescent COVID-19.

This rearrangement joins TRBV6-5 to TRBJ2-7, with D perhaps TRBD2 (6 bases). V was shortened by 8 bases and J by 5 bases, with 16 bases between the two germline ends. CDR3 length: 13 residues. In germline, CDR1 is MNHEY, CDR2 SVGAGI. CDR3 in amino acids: CASGIELAHEQYF. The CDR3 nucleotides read TGTGCCAGCGGTATTGAACTAGCCCACGAGCAGTACTTC.

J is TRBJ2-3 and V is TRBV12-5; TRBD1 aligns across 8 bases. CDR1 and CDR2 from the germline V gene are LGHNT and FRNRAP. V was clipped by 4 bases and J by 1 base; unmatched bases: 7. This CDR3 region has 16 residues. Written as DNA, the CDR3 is TGTGCTAGTGGTTGGGGAGACAGGGGACGCACAGATACGCAGTATTTT. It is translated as CASGWGDRGRTDTQYF.